The clone carrying this T cell receptor (beta chain) was counted between two and nine times. Its antigen is still unknown. Sequencing used immunoSEQ multiplex PCR; TCRdb keeps in-frame clones, though not all of them. The sample gives 9,500 to 15,000 clones, about 72% of which show up once; 11% is in the top ten. These data are taken from a study of tumor-infiltrating lymphocytes in localized non-small cell lung cancer. Study-wide context: Patients included smokers and never-smokers with various histologies, some sampled after neoadjuvant chemotherapy. Overall study findings and caveats: IM1 and IM2 tumors showed no difference in T-cell fraction. TCRbeta sequencing showed higher T cell infiltration in tumors than uninvolved lung.

The CDR3 sequence is 16 residues long. V gave up 7 bases and J gave up 7 bases; unmatched junction bases: 11. Germline-derived CDR1 and CDR2 are MNHEY and SMNVEV (reference sequence). Sequencing was done on a sample of uninvolved lung tissue not adjacent to the tumor. The chain combines TRBV27 with TRBJ2-2, with 11 bases fitting TRBD2. The sequence derives from a human donor with non-small cell lung cancer. This chain's CDR3 is CASNSLIAGGLGELFF. CDR3 sequence (DNA): TGTGCCAGCAACTCCCTGATAGCGGGGGGGCTCGGGGAGCTGTTTTTT.